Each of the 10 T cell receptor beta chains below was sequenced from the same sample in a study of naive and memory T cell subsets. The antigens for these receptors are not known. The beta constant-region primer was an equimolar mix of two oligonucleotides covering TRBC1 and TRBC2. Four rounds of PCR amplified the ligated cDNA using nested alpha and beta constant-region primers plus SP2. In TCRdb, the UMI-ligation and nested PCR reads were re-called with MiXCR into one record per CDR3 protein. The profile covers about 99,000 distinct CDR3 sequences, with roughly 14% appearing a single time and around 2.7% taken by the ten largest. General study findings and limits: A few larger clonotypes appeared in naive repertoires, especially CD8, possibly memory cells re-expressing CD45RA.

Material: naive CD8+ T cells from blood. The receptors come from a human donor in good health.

The CDR3 protein is CASSQDWGGHSPLHF. DNA of the CDR3: TGTGCCAGCAGCCAAGATTGGGGGGGACATTCACCCCTCCACTTT. The V call is TRBV14, the J call TRBJ1-6; the D gene is possibly TRBD1 (5 bases). This CDR3 is built from 15 residues. CDR1 is SGHDN, CDR2 FVKESK, per germline. The germline V and J ends were trimmed by 0 bases and 8 bases, with 11 bases remaining between them.

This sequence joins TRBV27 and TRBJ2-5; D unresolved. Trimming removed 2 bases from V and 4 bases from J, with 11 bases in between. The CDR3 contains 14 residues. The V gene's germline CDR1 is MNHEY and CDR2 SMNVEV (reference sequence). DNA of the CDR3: TGTGCCAGCAGTTTAAGCGTAGAACTAGAGACCCAGTACTTC. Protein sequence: CASSLSVELETQYF.

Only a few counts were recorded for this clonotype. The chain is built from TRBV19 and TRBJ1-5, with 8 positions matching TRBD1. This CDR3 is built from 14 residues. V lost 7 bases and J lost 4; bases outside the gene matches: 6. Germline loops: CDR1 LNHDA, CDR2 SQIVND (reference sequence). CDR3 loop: CASKTGGSNQPQHF. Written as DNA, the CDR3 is TGTGCCAGTAAAACAGGGGGAAGTAATCAGCCCCAGCATTTT.

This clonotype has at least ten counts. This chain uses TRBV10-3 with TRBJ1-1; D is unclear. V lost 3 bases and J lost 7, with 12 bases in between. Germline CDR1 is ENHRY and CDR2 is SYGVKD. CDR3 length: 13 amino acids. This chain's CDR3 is CAISDPPLNEAFF. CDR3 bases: TGTGCCATCAGTGATCCCCCCCTTAATGAAGCTTTCTTT.

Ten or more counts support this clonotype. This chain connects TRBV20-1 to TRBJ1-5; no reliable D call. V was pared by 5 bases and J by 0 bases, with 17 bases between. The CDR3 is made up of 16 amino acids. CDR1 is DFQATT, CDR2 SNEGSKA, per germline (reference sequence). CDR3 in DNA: TGCAGTGCTTCCTATTTTCCAGAGGATAGCAATCAGCCCCAGCATTTT. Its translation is CSASYFPEDSNQPQHF.

DNA for the CDR3: TGTGCCAGCAGCCCGACTAGCCTCTCCTACGAGCAGTACTTC. The encoded protein is CASSPTSLSYEQYF. The rearrangement joins TRBV5-6 to TRBJ2-7; 7 bases are shared with TRBD2. This CDR3 is built from 14 residues. Germline V gene sequence: CDR1 SGHDT, CDR2 YYEEEE. The ends lost 4 bases at V and 0 bases at J; junction bases unmatched: 4.

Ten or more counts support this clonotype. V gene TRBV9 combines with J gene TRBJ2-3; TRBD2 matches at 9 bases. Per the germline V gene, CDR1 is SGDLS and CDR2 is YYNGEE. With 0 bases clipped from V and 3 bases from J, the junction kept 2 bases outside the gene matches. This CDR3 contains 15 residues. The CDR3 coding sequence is TGTGCCAGCAGCGTAGGGCTAGCGGGAACAGATACGCAGTATTTT. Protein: CASSVGLAGTDTQYF.

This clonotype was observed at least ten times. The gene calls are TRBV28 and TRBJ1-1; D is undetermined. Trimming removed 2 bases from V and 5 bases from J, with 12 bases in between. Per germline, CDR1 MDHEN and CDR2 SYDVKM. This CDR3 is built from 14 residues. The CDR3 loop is CASSLTQVTTEAFF. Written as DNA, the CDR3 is TGTGCCAGCAGTTTAACTCAGGTGACAACTGAAGCTTTCTTT.

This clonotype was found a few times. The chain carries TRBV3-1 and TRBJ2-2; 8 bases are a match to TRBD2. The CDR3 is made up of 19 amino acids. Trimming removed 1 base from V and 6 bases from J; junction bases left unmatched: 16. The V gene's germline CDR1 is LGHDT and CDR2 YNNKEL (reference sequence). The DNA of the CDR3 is TGTGCCAGCAGCCAAGGCCGTTATAGGGTACTAGCGGAATCCGGGGAGCTGTTTTTT. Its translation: CASSQGRYRVLAESGELFF.

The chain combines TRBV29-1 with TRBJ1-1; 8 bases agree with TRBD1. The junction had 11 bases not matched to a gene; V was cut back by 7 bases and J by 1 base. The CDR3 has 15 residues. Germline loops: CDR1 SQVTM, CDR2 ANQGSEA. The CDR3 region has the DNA TGCAGCGCCGGCGGGACAGGAGACCAGAACACTGAAGCTTTCTTT. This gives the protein CSAGGTGDQNTEAFF.